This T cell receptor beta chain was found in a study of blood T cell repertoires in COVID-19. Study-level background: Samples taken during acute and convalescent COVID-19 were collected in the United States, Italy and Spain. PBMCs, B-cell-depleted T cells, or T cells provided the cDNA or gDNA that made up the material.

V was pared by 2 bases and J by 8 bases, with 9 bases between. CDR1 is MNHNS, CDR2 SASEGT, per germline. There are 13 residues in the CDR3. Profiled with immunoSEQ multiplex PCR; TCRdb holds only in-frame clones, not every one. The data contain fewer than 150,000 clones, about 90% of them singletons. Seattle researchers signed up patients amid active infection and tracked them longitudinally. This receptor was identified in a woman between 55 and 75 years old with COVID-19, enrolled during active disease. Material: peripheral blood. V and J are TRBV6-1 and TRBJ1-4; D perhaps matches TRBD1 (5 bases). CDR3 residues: CASSEQEGEKLFF. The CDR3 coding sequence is TGTGCCAGCAGTGAACAGGAGGGGGAAAAACTGTTTTTT.